Listed below are T cell receptor beta chains from one sample, sequenced in a study of blood T cell repertoires in COVID-19. Only in-frame clones appear in the TCRdb table, and some are missing; sequencing was by immunoSEQ multiplex PCR. The sample holds 10,000 or so clones, approximately 82% seen once. Sequencing was performed on peripheral blood. These TCRs come from a human donor in a cohort sampled during active COVID-19. CDR3s include the opening cysteine and the closing phenylalanine or tryptophan. The order of the fields is CDR3 length, V gene, CDR3 protein.

CDR3 length: 16
V gene: TRBV9
CDR3 protein: CASSNLNTGQGNEQYF

CDR3 length: 15
V gene: TRBV15
CDR3 protein: CATSRDIRDTGELFF

CDR3 length: 14
V gene: TRBV5-1
CDR3 protein: CASSLETGAYEQYF

CDR3 length: 15
V gene: TRBV6-5
CDR3 protein: CASTATSGGYNEQFF

CDR3 length: 16
V gene: TRBV7-6
CDR3 protein: CASSTGTSGGAGEQFF

CDR3 length: 15
V gene: TRBV7-9
CDR3 protein: CASSILAGAPGELFF

CDR3 length: 15
V gene: TRBV5-1
CDR3 protein: CASGAQGGSYNEQFF

CDR3 length: 15
V gene: TRBV2
CDR3 protein: CASSDKGARTGELFF

CDR3 length: 17
V gene: TRBV5-4
CDR3 protein: CASSPGWLAGAADTQYF

CDR3 length: 14
V gene: TRBV20-1
CDR3 protein: CSASPTSGEKTQYF

CDR3 length: 11
V gene: TRBV2
CDR3 protein: CASTNTYEQYF

CDR3 length: 14
V gene: TRBV7-3
CDR3 protein: CASSLKGGGETQYF

CDR3 length: 15
V gene: TRBV29-1
CDR3 protein: CSVALRGTLNTEAFF

CDR3 length: 14
V gene: TRBV5-1
CDR3 protein: CASSFGGPNYGYTF

CDR3 length: 14
V gene: TRBV27
CDR3 protein: CASSFRGGQNIQYF

CDR3 length: 17
V gene: TRBV6-2/TRBV6-3
CDR3 protein: CASSSPWTVRGTGELFF

CDR3 length: 12
V gene: TRBV12-3/TRBV12-4
CDR3 protein: CASSPGTGGTDF

CDR3 length: 17
V gene: TRBV4-2
CDR3 protein: CASSQLKRGGSDETQYF

CDR3 length: 17
V gene: TRBV7-2
CDR3 protein: CASSLSSGGAGENIQYF

CDR3 length: 15
V gene: TRBV6-5
CDR3 protein: CASRSHREGTGELFF

CDR3 length: 12
V gene: TRBV4-3
CDR3 protein: CASSQAGNTQYF

CDR3 length: 20
V gene: TRBV10-2
CDR3 protein: CASTLFRTSGGYEEAGELFF

CDR3 length: 15
V gene: TRBV5-1
CDR3 protein: CASSRAFGQNEKLFF

CDR3 length: 13
V gene: TRBV27
CDR3 protein: CASSLNSNYGYTF

CDR3 length: 14
V gene: TRBV5-1
CDR3 protein: CASSLGTGAGQQFF

CDR3 length: 13
V gene: TRBV30
CDR3 protein: CAWSVTHANGYTF

CDR3 length: 15
V gene: TRBV4-2
CDR3 protein: CASSHRPSGAYEQYF

CDR3 length: 15
V gene: TRBV6-5
CDR3 protein: CASRNYRGSNQPQHF

CDR3 length: 12
V gene: TRBV2
CDR3 protein: CASSVSSTEAFF

CDR3 length: 13
V gene: TRBV5-1
CDR3 protein: CASGTASGNTIYF

CDR3 length: 12
V gene: TRBV4-1
CDR3 protein: CASSQGAGTQYF

CDR3 length: 13
V gene: TRBV7-2
CDR3 protein: CASSRQGNTEAFF

CDR3 length: 14
V gene: TRBV6-5
CDR3 protein: CASRSGLSGNTIYF

CDR3 length: 16
V gene: TRBV5-1
CDR3 protein: CASSPGQPRNTGELFF

CDR3 length: 16
V gene: TRBV11-2
CDR3 protein: CASSSDRFLAKNIQYF

CDR3 length: 16
V gene: TRBV7-9
CDR3 protein: CASSLGAGRSYNEQFF

CDR3 length: 17
V gene: TRBV5-1
CDR3 protein: CASSPQLTGGANEKLFF

CDR3 length: 17
V gene: TRBV3-1/TRBV3-2
CDR3 protein: CASSQHNRADHDGKLFF

CDR3 length: 14
V gene: TRBV19
CDR3 protein: CASSMGLAGNTIYF

CDR3 length: 13
V gene: TRBV2
CDR3 protein: CATGRGVGYEQYF

CDR3 length: 13
V gene: TRBV27
CDR3 protein: CASSFTNTGELFF

CDR3 length: 14
V gene: TRBV18
CDR3 protein: CASSPISGDTEAFF

CDR3 length: 15
V gene: TRBV28
CDR3 protein: CASSILAGGPGELFF

CDR3 length: 15
V gene: TRBV19
CDR3 protein: CASSMGQVRTDTQYF

CDR3 length: 15
V gene: TRBV28
CDR3 protein: CASISGTGGYQPQHF

CDR3 length: 16
V gene: TRBV3-1/TRBV3-2
CDR3 protein: CASSQEPPGGGSPLHF

CDR3 length: 12
V gene: TRBV12-3/TRBV12-4
CDR3 protein: CASSFLNYGYTF

CDR3 length: 13
V gene: TRBV15
CDR3 protein: CASKRSTNEKLFF

CDR3 length: 12
V gene: TRBV28
CDR3 protein: CATRTSTDTQYF

CDR3 length: 15
V gene: TRBV10-3
CDR3 protein: CAIRPGGSYNSPLHF

CDR3 length: 16
V gene: TRBV3-1/TRBV3-2
CDR3 protein: CASSPSLDRTTDTQYF